The entry below describes one T cell receptor delta chain. This clone has more than one count but fewer than ten. What this receptor recognizes is not known. Given a much more abundant clone one base away, this may be a read error. This entry comes from a study of gamma-delta chains in newborns, infants, children (dated by TCRdb to between 2019 and 2020). Concerning the study at large: According to the study title, microbial exposure causes polyclonal expansion of innate gammadelta T cells right after birth. Right after human newborns were born, the researchers looked at the way microbial exposure shaped their populations of innate gammadelta T cells.

Sequencing used an Illumina MiSeq. Public reads were reanalyzed in TCRdb with CATT, and rows carrying the same DNA were merged afterwards. The sample data list roughly 4,500 delta-chain clones, and approximately 15% of these were observed just once. The ten largest account for 8.5% of the sample. Per the germline V gene, GEAIGNYY is the CDR1 and EKD is the CDR2. Compared with germline, V lacks 4 bases and J lacks 2 bases; bases without a gene match: 10. From cysteine to phenylalanine, the CDR3 is 20 amino acids long. CDR3 DNA is the only sequence kept; it has 60 bases, read in frame from the first base.

Recombination linked TRDV2 to TRDJ3, and TRDD3 aligns with 13 junction nucleotides. The material sequenced was blood. The TCR originated in a child who was a newborn, infant or young child, either healthy, febrile or measles-vaccinated (not recorded which). The CDR3 protein sequence reads: CACDFVLGDTGPWDTRQMFF. DNA sequence: TGTGCCTGTGATTTCGTACTGGGGGATACGGGGCCCTGGGACACCCGACAGATGTTTTTC.